The following is a T cell receptor beta chain sequence with its context. This specimen belongs to a study of CD8 T cells in Susac syndrome. Reverse transcription used about 0.45 to 1 ug RNA and random hexamers. TCRdb itself ran the immunoSEQ multiplex PCR reads through MiXCR, one entry per CDR3 protein. This sample carries about 130,000 distinct CDR3 sequences, 90% to 95% of them seen once, and the ten largest clones take less than 0.4%. The CDR3 has 18 residues. Germline V gene lookup returns CDR1 ENHRY and CDR2 SYGVKD. V gave up 3 bases and J gave up 0 bases; unmatched junction bases: 9. FACS was used to enrich TEMRA cells, whereas the CD8+ and CD4+ T cells were obtained by negative isolation.

Sequencing was carried out using CD8+ T cells from PBMCs. The J gene is TRBJ2-1, the V gene TRBV10-3; 9 bases map to TRBD2. This receptor was obtained from a human donor with multiple sclerosis. CDR3 region: CAISELAGLPSSYNEQFF. DNA of the CDR3: TGTGCCATCAGTGAACTAGCGGGCCTCCCCAGCTCCTACAATGAGCAGTTCTTC.